The 2 T cell receptor beta chains in this list originate from one sample, sequenced in a study of T cell repertoires in cytomegalovirus infection. MiXCR, run by TCRdb on the reads, gives a single entry per CDR3 protein. The top ten hold roughly three fifths of the sample, which has approximately 110,000 distinct CDR3 sequences, more than 30% seen once. Antigens for these TCRs are unknown. This material consisted of CD8+ T cells from cultured PBMCs, taken from culture after CMV antigen stimulation. Receptors were obtained from a human donor in good health (CMV status not recorded). Some clones in this sample may be carry-over from other donors' samples.

The rearrangement links TRBV20-1 to TRBJ1-6, with D hard to call. Trimming cost V 6 bases and J 9 bases, with 15 bases left between them. CDR1 and CDR2 from the germline V gene are DFQATT and SNEGSKA (reference sequence). The CDR3 consists of 13 residues. The CDR3 bases are TGCAGTGCGCCGAAGGGTGCGAGTTCACCCCTCCACTTT. Translating it yields CSAPKGASSPLHF.

The J gene is TRBJ1-2, the V gene TRBV11-2, with D unresolved. The germline V gene encodes CDR1 SGHAT and CDR2 FQNNGV. Trimming stripped 1 base from V and 4 bases from J, with 10 bases between. The CDR3 is made up of 14 amino acids. The CDR3: CASSLAAVGYGYTF. CDR3 DNA sequence: TGTGCCAGCAGCTTAGCGGCAGTAGGCTATGGCTACACCTTC.